The 22 T cell receptor beta chains below all came from one sample that was sequenced in a study of T cell responses to AZD1222 COVID-19 vaccine. The assay was immunoSEQ multiplex PCR, and TCRdb's table has in-frame clones only and misses some. This table holds some 140,000 clones, more than 85% found once. The sequences come from peripheral blood, collected on day 0 of AZD1222 vaccination. The receptors shown here come from an adult in good health.

This chain joins TRBV13 and TRBJ2-4; TRBD2 matches at 12 bases. CDR3 length equals 18 residues. The germline V gene has CDR1 PRHDT and CDR2 FYEKMQ (reference sequence). J gave up 3 bases and V 4 bases, and 10 bases lay outside the gene matches. In nucleotides, the CDR3 is TGTGCCAGCAGCTCCCTCGGACTAGCGGGGTGGGTCAAAAACATTCAGTACTTC. It yields the protein CASSSLGLAGWVKNIQYF.

This clone was seen a single time. This rearrangement joins TRBV7-9 to TRBJ2-2; D unresolved. Germline CDR1 and CDR2: SEHNR and FQNEAQ (reference sequence). The CDR3 is 14 residues long. V was cut by 6 bases and J by 1 base, with 9 bases left in between. Here the CDR3 reads CASRSDGNTGELFF. Written as DNA, the CDR3 is TGTGCCAGCAGATCGGACGGGAACACCGGGGAGCTGTTTTTT.

The chain is built from TRBV9 and TRBJ2-2, with no clear D. Trimming took 0 bases from V and 6 from J, leaving 9 bases between them. The CDR3 sequence is 14 residues long. Germline CDR1 and CDR2: SGDLS and YYNGEE. The CDR3 bases are TGTGCCAGCAGCGTAGAGGGAAGTTCCGGGGAGCTGTTTTTT. Translated: CASSVEGSSGELFF. The variable domain in full, completed from reference TRBV9 and TRBJ2-2, reads DSGVTQTPKHLITATGQRVTLRCSPRSGDLSVYWYQQSLDQGLQFLIQYYNGEERAKGNILERFSAQQFPDLHSELNLSSLELGDSALYFCASSVEGSSGELFFGEGSRLTVL.

The chain carries TRBV14 and TRBJ1-1; D is possibly TRBD1 (5 bases). The CDR3 sequence is 13 residues long. Trimming took off 5 bases at V and 1 base at J, with 8 bases between the two ends. The V gene's germline CDR1 is SGHDN and CDR2 FVKESK. The CDR3 here is CASSTQGNTEAFF. CDR3 DNA: TGTGCCAGCAGCACGCAGGGGAACACTGAAGCTTTCTTT.

This sequence joins TRBV18 and TRBJ2-7, with D unresolved. Germline V gene sequence: CDR1 KGHSH, CDR2 LQKENI. The CDR3 consists of 13 residues. Trimming took 3 bases from V and 6 from J, leaving 12 bases between them. The CDR3 here is CASSPRIEREQYF. The CDR3 DNA follows: TGTGCCAGCTCACCTCGAATTGAGCGCGAGCAGTACTTC.

The chain links TRBV30 to TRBJ2-7; the D gene could be TRBD1 or TRBD2 (5 bases each). Trimming stripped 4 bases from V and 7 bases from J, with 14 bases between. Germline loops: CDR1 GTSNPN, CDR2 SVGIG (reference sequence). This CDR3 region has 12 residues. The CDR3 coding sequence is TGTGCCTGGAAATGGGGGTCGCGGGAGCAGTACTTC. Translated, it gives CAWKWGSREQYF.

The chain combines TRBV6-1 with TRBJ2-3; 8 bases line up with TRBD2. The CDR3 spans 16 residues. Losses at the gene ends were 0 bases for V and 2 bases for J; bases not matched to a gene: 4. The germline CDR1 and CDR2 sequences are MNHNS and SASEGT. Here the CDR3 reads CASSEAAGAITDTQYF. CDR3 DNA sequence: TGTGCCAGCAGTGAAGCAGCGGGAGCAATCACAGATACGCAGTATTTT.

The V call is TRBV9, the J call TRBJ2-1; 8 bases fit TRBD2. The trim removed 4 bases at V and 10 bases at J, leaving 16 bases unmatched. CDR1 SGDLS and CDR2 YYNGEE come from the germline V gene. CDR3 length: 16 residues. The CDR3 sequence is CASSKNPSSREGEQFF. CDR3 bases: TGTGCCAGCAGCAAAAACCCCAGTTCCCGGGAGGGGGAGCAGTTCTTC.

The chain employs TRBV5-4 and TRBJ1-1; D may be TRBD1 (5 bases). CDR1 SGHNT and CDR2 YYREEE come from the germline V gene (reference sequence). This CDR3 is 14 amino acids long. V was clipped by 4 bases and J by 0 bases, with 10 bases between them. The CDR3: CASSPGVLNTEAFF. The CDR3 DNA reads TGTGCCAGCAGCCCGGGGGTACTGAACACTGAAGCTTTCTTT. The variable domain in full, completed from reference TRBV5-4 and TRBJ1-1, reads ETGVTQSPTHLIKTRGQQVTLRCSSQSGHNTVSWYQQALGQGPQFIFQYYREEENGRGNFPPRFSGLQFPNYSSELNVNALELDDSALYLCASSPGVLNTEAFFGQGTRLTVV.

This rearrangement joins TRBV3-1 (or the pseudogene TRBV3-2) to TRBJ2-5; the D is unclear. Germline V gives CDR1 LGHDT, CDR2 YNNKEL (reference sequence). The germline V and J ends were trimmed by 0 bases and 4 bases, with 9 bases remaining between them. CDR3 size: 14 residues. For the CDR3, the DNA is TGTGCCAGCAGCCAAGAGGTTGGTTCAGAGACCCAGTACTTC. It translates to CASSQEVGSETQYF.

J is TRBJ1-6 and V is TRBV27, with 9 positions matching TRBD1. CDR1 and CDR2 (germline): MNHEY, SMNVEV (reference sequence). Unmatched junction bases numbered 15, after V lost 5 bases and J lost 7 bases. The CDR3 sequence is 18 residues long. The CDR3 region is CASSIQGAVGVWNSPLHF. In nucleotides, the CDR3 is TGTGCCAGCAGTATACAGGGGGCGGTTGGTGTCTGGAATTCACCCCTCCACTTT.

The gene calls are TRBV7-2 and TRBJ1-3, with 9 bases aligning to TRBD1. Looked up from germline, CDR1 is SGHTA and CDR2 is FQGNSA. The CDR3 totals 16 residues. After removal of 1 base from V and 3 bases from J, the junction contained 4 bases not matched to a gene. The CDR3 DNA reads as TGTGCCAGCAGCTTAGAACAGGGGGCGATTGGAAACACCATATATTTT. The encoded protein is CASSLEQGAIGNTIYF.

The chain employs TRBV7-9 and TRBJ1-2, with TRBD1 identical over 8 bases. The CDR3 totals 15 residues. Germline V CDR1 and CDR2: SEHNR, FQNEAQ (reference sequence). J was trimmed by 7 bases and V by 5 bases; bases with no gene match: 12. CDR3 sequence (DNA): TGTGCCAGCAGCCAAAACAGGGGGGCAAAGAGTGGCTACACCTTC. Translating it yields CASSQNRGAKSGYTF.

CDR3 nucleotide sequence: TGCGCCAGCAGCTTCGGGCAGGGTGGGGGCAGTGAGCAGTTCTTC. Translation gives CASSFGQGGGSEQFF. V gene TRBV5-1 combines with J gene TRBJ2-1, with TRBD1 as a possible D gene (6 bases). The V end was cut by 2 bases, the J end by 9 bases, with 18 bases between. This CDR3 is built from 15 residues. Germline V lookup: CDR1 SGHRS, CDR2 YFSETQ.

The chain is built from TRBV27 and TRBJ2-3, with D possibly matching TRBD2 (6 bases). The CDR3 extends over 14 amino acids. Germline V gene lookup returns CDR1 MNHEY and CDR2 SMNVEV (reference sequence). V shed 11 bases and J shed 6 bases, with 21 bases lying between them. CDR3 in amino acids: CAAQAQGGGDTQYF. The CDR3 DNA follows: TGTGCCGCCCAGGCTCAGGGTGGGGGGGATACGCAGTATTTT.

V is TRBV7-2 and J is TRBJ2-7; 7 bases line up with TRBD1. Trimming cost V 3 bases and J 3 bases; bases outside gene matches: 5. The CDR3 is made up of 14 amino acids. Germline assignment: CDR1 SGHTA and CDR2 FQGNSA. The CDR3 DNA reads TGTGCCAGCAGCTTCCGAGGGGGCTACTACGAGCAGTACTTC. It specifies CASSFRGGYYEQYF. The full variable domain, with the rest looked up from reference TRBV7-2 and TRBJ2-7, is GAGVSQSPSNKVTEKGKDVELRCDPISGHTALYWYRQSLGQGLEFLIYFQGNSAPDKSGLPSDRFSAERTGGSVSTLTIQRTQQEDSAVYLCASSFRGGYYEQYFGPGTRLTVT.

V is TRBV3-1 (or the pseudogene TRBV3-2) and J is TRBJ2-4; D call uncertain. Trimming took 3 bases from V and 0 from J, leaving 6 bases between them. The CDR3 loop spans 14 amino acids. The germline CDR1 and CDR2 sequences are LGHDT and YNNKEL (reference sequence). The CDR3 nucleotides are TGTGCCAGCAGCCAGGACCTAGCCAAAAACATTCAGTACTTC. Its translation: CASSQDLAKNIQYF.

A few counts support this clone. The rearrangement joins TRBV28 to TRBJ2-5, with D perhaps matching TRBD2 (6 bases). The CDR3 extends over 18 amino acids. Germline loops: CDR1 MDHEN, CDR2 SYDVKM. Deletions cut 8 bases from V and 7 bases from J, with 32 bases between. The CDR3 DNA follows: TGTGCCAGCGGCCAGGGTTGGCGGGAAGCCCGATACAAGAGGACCCAGTACTTC. Amino acid sequence: CASGQGWREARYKRTQYF.

This clone was seen only once. The CDR3 DNA reads as TGTGCCAGCAGTCCCTCGTCGCAGAGGGAACAGTTCTTC. It specifies CASSPSSQREQFF. This chain connects TRBV27 to TRBJ2-1, with D possibly TRBD2 on 5 matching bases. The CDR3 covers 13 residues. Trimming stripped 5 bases from V and 13 bases from J, with 18 bases between. Germline-derived CDR1 and CDR2 are MNHEY and SMNVEV (reference sequence).

The chain links TRBV4-1 to TRBJ2-1; D is uncertain. The CDR3 contains 18 residues. Germline V lookup: CDR1 MGHRA, CDR2 YSYEKL. V was cut by 0 bases and J by 0 bases, with 15 bases left in between. CDR3 sequence reads: CASSQESQDWSSYNEQFF. The CDR3 nucleotides are TGCGCCAGCAGCCAAGAGTCTCAGGATTGGAGCTCCTACAATGAGCAGTTCTTC.

CDR3 loop: CASSTYVTSDEQFF. DNA for the CDR3: TGTGCCAGTAGTACCTACGTAACTAGCGATGAGCAGTTCTTC. The chain uses TRBV19 and TRBJ2-1; 7 nucleotides agree with TRBD2. This CDR3 region has 14 residues. V lost 4 bases, J lost 8 bases, and 8 bases stayed unmatched. Germline CDR1 and CDR2: LNHDA and SQIVND (reference sequence).

V is TRBV5-6 and J is TRBJ1-2; D unclear. V was cut by 5 bases and J by 1 base, with 21 bases left in between. Germline CDR1 is SGHDT and CDR2 is YYEEEE. The CDR3 totals 17 residues. Here the CDR3 reads CASRLVVAREINYGYTF. CDR3 coding DNA: TGTGCCAGCAGGCTGGTAGTGGCGCGCGAGATTAACTATGGCTACACCTTC.